What follows are 13 T cell receptor beta chains derived from one specimen sequenced in a study of blood T cell repertoires in COVID-19. The protocol was immunoSEQ multiplex PCR, while the TCRdb copy is restricted to in-frame clones and leaves out a portion. The repertoire holds 250,000 to 350,000 clones, about 93% seen once, with roughly 7.3% in the top ten. Sequenced input: peripheral blood. The receptors come from a woman younger than 45 with COVID-19, enrolled during active disease.

The chain carries TRBV7-2 and TRBJ1-3; TRBD1 might be the D (6 bases). The V gene lost 2 bases and the J gene lost 3 bases, with 8 bases spanning the gap. Looked up from germline, CDR1 is SGHTA and CDR2 is FQGNSA. The CDR3 covers 14 residues. Written as DNA, the CDR3 is TGTGCCAGCAGCTTATTACAGGGTGGAAACACCATATATTTT. Amino acid sequence: CASSLLQGGNTIYF.

The chain employs TRBV7-2 and TRBJ1-5, with 8 bases lining up with TRBD1. This CDR3 has 15 residues. V lost 4 bases to trimming and J lost 1 base; unmatched junction nucleotides: 3. Germline V gene sequence: CDR1 SGHTA, CDR2 FQGNSA. In DNA, the CDR3 is TGTGCCAGCAGCTCCAGACAGGGGAGCAATCAGCCCCAGCATTTT. It codes for CASSSRQGSNQPQHF. The variable domain in full, completed from reference TRBV7-2 and TRBJ1-5, reads GAGVSQSPSNKVTEKGKDVELRCDPISGHTALYWYRQSLGQGLEFLIYFQGNSAPDKSGLPSDRFSAERTGGSVSTLTIQRTQQEDSAVYLCASSSRQGSNQPQHFGDGTRLSIL.

The chain joins TRBV23-1 to TRBJ2-7, with a weak D call TRBD1 (6 bases). TRBV23-1 is an ORF, with its function uncertain. Trimming pared 4 bases from V and 2 bases from J, leaving 6 bases between. The length of the CDR3 is 12 residues. The CDR3 DNA is TGCGCCAGCAGTCGGACAGCCTACGAGCAGTACTTC. Its protein is CASSRTAYEQYF.

The genes are TRBV18 and TRBJ2-1; 12 nucleotides match TRBD2. V lost 4 bases, J lost 6 bases, and 7 bases stayed unmatched. The CDR3 has 16 residues. CDR1 and CDR2 from the germline V gene are KGHSH and LQKENI. CDR3 coding DNA: TGTGCCAGCTCACAGACTAGCGGGAGCCATATCAATGAGCAGTTCTTC. This gives the protein CASSQTSGSHINEQFF.

This clone was seen just once. V and J are TRBV7-8 and TRBJ2-1; tentative D call: TRBD2 (6 bases). The V and J ends lost 5 bases and 7 bases respectively, with 24 bases between them. The CDR3 runs 17 residues. CDR1 and CDR2 from the germline V gene are SGHVS and FQNEAQ. The CDR3 protein is CASSRVPGLLSGNEQFF. CDR3 nucleotide sequence: TGTGCCAGCAGCCGCGTCCCGGGACTCCTGAGTGGAAATGAGCAGTTCTTC.

This clone showed up just a few times. This chain joins TRBV7-2 and TRBJ1-1; no reliable D call. The V end lost 6 bases, the J end lost 2 bases, and 7 bases lay between the germline ends. The CDR3 is 12 residues long. From germline, CDR1 is SGHTA and CDR2 FQGNSA. This chain's CDR3 is CASRQFNTEAFF. DNA of the CDR3: TGTGCCAGCAGGCAGTTTAACACTGAAGCTTTCTTT.

This chain uses TRBV28 with TRBJ2-2; a weak D match, TRBD1 (5 bases). V gave up 3 bases and J gave up 2 bases, with 10 bases separating them. The CDR3 has 15 residues. CDR1 is MDHEN and CDR2 is SYDVKM in the germline V gene. CDR3 in DNA: TGTGCCAGCAGTTTTGCAGGGAAAAACACCGGGGAGCTGTTTTTT. This translates into CASSFAGKNTGELFF.

The chain is built from TRBV30 and TRBJ2-1, with TRBD2 matching 8 bases. Germline V CDR1 and CDR2: GTSNPN, SVGIG (reference sequence). With 4 bases clipped from V and 11 bases from J, the junction kept 19 bases outside the gene matches. The CDR3 totals 16 residues. CDR3 amino acids: CAWTPYRTALAGKQFF. CDR3 DNA sequence: TGTGCCTGGACCCCCTACCGGACAGCCCTAGCGGGTAAGCAGTTCTTC. Full variable domain (outside the CDR3, taken from reference TRBV30 and TRBJ2-1): SQTIHQWPATLVQPVGSPLSLECTVEGTSNPNLYWYRQAAGRGLQLLFYSVGIGQISSEVPQNLSASRPQDRQFILSSKKLLLSDSGFYLCAWTPYRTALAGKQFFGPGTRLTVL.

The chain joins TRBV5-4 to TRBJ2-7; 11 bases are shared with TRBD2. Germline V gives CDR1 SGHNT, CDR2 YYREEE (reference sequence). The CDR3 is 15 residues long. V shed 0 bases and J 7 bases; nucleotides not matched to a gene: 6. The CDR3 bases are TGTGCCAGCAGCTTGGCAGGTAGCGGGAGGGGAGAGCAGTACTTC. Encoded protein: CASSLAGSGRGEQYF.

The rearrangement uses TRBV28 and TRBJ1-2, with D possibly being TRBD1 (5 bases). The CDR3 totals 16 residues. Trimming stripped 5 bases from V and 8 bases from J, with 24 bases between. Germline CDR1 is MDHEN and CDR2 is SYDVKM. CDR3 sequence: CASSPTPGPGYRGYTF. The CDR3, as DNA: TGTGCCAGCAGTCCGACCCCAGGGCCTGGATATCGCGGCTACACCTTC.

The rearrangement uses TRBV6-5 and TRBJ1-1; TRBD1 agrees at 10 bases. In germline, CDR1 is MNHEY, CDR2 SVGAGI. Trimming at V came to 7 bases and at J to 0 bases, leaving 5 bases not matched to a gene. The CDR3 has 15 residues. CDR3 loop: CASTLGQGLNTEAFF. For the CDR3, the DNA is TGTGCCAGCACCCTGGGACAGGGGTTGAACACTGAAGCTTTCTTT.

Regarding this clone: This CDR3 is also generated by other DNA sequences in the sample. V is TRBV19 and J is TRBJ1-1; 7 nucleotides match TRBD1. The CDR3 consists of 13 residues. CDR1 is LNHDA and CDR2 is SQIVND in the germline V gene (reference sequence). The ends lost 4 bases at V and 2 bases at J; junction bases unmatched: 1. In DNA form, the CDR3 reads TGTGCCAGTAGTACAGGGGGTAACACTGAAGCTTTCTTT. Translated, it gives CASSTGGNTEAFF.

The chain is built from TRBV5-1 and TRBJ1-6; weak D call: TRBD1 (6 bases). The germline V and J ends were trimmed by 2 bases and 6 bases, with 15 bases remaining between them. Germline V gene sequence: CDR1 SGHRS, CDR2 YFSETQ. The CDR3 length is 16 residues. CDR3 residues: CASSFGAGDFNSPLHF. DNA for the CDR3: TGCGCCAGCAGCTTTGGGGCAGGGGATTTTAATTCACCCCTCCACTTT.